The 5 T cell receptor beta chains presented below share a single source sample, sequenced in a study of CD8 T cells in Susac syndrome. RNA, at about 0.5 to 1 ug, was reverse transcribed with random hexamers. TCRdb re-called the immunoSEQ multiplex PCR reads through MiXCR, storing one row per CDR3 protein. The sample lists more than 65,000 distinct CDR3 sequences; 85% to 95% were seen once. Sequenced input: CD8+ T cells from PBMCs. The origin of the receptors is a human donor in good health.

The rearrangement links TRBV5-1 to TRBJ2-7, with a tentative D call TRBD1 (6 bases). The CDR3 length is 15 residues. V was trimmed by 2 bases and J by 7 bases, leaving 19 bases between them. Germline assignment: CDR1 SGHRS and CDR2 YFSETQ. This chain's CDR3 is CASSLTGSTGNEQYV. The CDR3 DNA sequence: TGCGCCAGCAGCTTAACAGGGTCTACAGGTAATGAGCAGTACGTC.

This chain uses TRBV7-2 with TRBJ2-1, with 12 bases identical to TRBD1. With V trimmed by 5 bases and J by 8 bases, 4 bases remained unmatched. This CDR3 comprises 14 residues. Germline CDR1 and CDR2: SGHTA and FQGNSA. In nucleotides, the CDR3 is TGTGCCAGCAGCCCGGGACAGGGGGCCTATGAGCAGTTCTTC. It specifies CASSPGQGAYEQFF.

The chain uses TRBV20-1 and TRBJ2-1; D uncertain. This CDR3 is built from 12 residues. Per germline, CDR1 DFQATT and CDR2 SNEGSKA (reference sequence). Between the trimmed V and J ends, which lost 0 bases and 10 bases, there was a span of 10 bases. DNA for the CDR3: TGCAGTGCTAGAGATTCGGTCGGGGAGCAGTTCTTC. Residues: CSARDSVGEQFF.

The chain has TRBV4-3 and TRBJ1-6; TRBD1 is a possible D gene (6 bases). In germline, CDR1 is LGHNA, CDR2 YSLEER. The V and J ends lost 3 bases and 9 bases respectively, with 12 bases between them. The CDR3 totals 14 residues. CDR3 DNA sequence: TGCGCCAGCAGCCATCAAAACAGGGCTTCACCCCTCCACTTT. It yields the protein CASSHQNRASPLHF.

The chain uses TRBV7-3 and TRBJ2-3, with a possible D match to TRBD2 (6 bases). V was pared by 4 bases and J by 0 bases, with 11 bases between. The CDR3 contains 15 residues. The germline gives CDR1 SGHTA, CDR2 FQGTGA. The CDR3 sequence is CASSSGTSSTDTQYF. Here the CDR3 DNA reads TGTGCCAGCAGCTCCGGGACTTCTAGCACAGATACGCAGTATTTT.